This T cell receptor (beta chain) was observed in a study of blood T cell repertoires in COVID-19. Overall study context: The United States, Italy and Spain were the sources of the acute and convalescent COVID-19 samples. T cells, B-cell-depleted T cells, or PBMCs provided the cDNA or gDNA that served as material.

Those enrolled in Seattle joined during active infection and were followed longitudinally afterward. Germline loops: CDR1 SGHRS, CDR2 YFSETQ. The V and J ends lost 1 base and 1 base, in that order; junction bases with no gene match: 3. CDR3 size: 16 residues. As processed by the authors: Estimated nucleated cell counts came from reference gene primer amplification. Libraries were prepared by immunoSEQ multiplex PCR; TCRdb keeps only in-frame clonotypes and omits some of them. The DNA gave D and trimming, while V, J and clone size come from that table. Of roughly 160,000 clones in the sample, 70% to 80% are singletons; the top ten hold 8.1%.

The sequencing input was peripheral blood. This chain uses TRBV5-1 with TRBJ1-1; 11 bases map to TRBD1. The clonotype originates from a woman aged 55 to 70 with COVID-19, enrolled during active disease. CDR3 loop: CASSLNGQGANTEAFF. The CDR3 DNA follows: TGCGCCAGCAGCTTGAATGGACAGGGGGCGAACACTGAAGCTTTCTTT. Full variable domain (remainder filled in from reference TRBV5-1 and TRBJ1-1): KAGVTQTPRYLIKTRGQQVTLSCSPISGHRSVSWYQQTPGQGLQFLFEYFSETQRNKGNFPGRFSGRQFSNSRSEMNVSTLELGDSALYLCASSLNGQGANTEAFFGQGTRLTVV.